These 21 T cell receptor beta chains were sequenced from one sample in a study of T cell responses to AZD1222 COVID-19 vaccine. The protocol was immunoSEQ multiplex PCR, while the TCRdb copy is restricted to in-frame clones and leaves out a portion. The profile shows under 95,000 clones, roughly 90% of them singletons. The source material was peripheral blood, sampled on day 0 of AZD1222 vaccination. The source is an adult in good health.

The CDR3 coding sequence is TGTGCCAGCAGCTTAGTCGTCTCGGGCGGGACAGAAACCTACGAGCAGTACTTC. Translating it yields CASSLVVSGGTETYEQYF. J is TRBJ2-7 and V is TRBV7-9; D is possibly TRBD1 (7 bases). Germline V gene lookup returns CDR1 SEHNR and CDR2 FQNEAQ (reference sequence). This CDR3 spans 18 amino acids. Between the trimmed V and J ends, which lost 1 base and 2 bases, there was a span of 21 bases.

The CDR3 here is CASSQDPGQGAEQYF. The CDR3 DNA reads as TGTGCCAGCAGCCAAGATCCGGGACAGGGGGCCGAGCAGTACTTC. The chain carries TRBV3-1 (or the pseudogene TRBV3-2) and TRBJ2-7, with TRBD1 identical over 12 bases. Germline V CDR1 and CDR2: LGHDT, YNNKEL (reference sequence). The CDR3 contains 15 residues. J was trimmed by 6 bases and V by 0 bases; bases with no gene match: 3.

The gene calls are TRBV6-1 and TRBJ2-1; unclear D gene. Germline V gene data show CDR1 as MNHNS and CDR2 as SASEGT. V was clipped by 0 bases and J by 4 bases, with 7 bases between them. The CDR3 has 14 amino acids. The CDR3 sequence is CASSEARWYNEQFF. In nucleotides, the CDR3 is TGTGCCAGCAGTGAAGCGAGATGGTACAATGAGCAGTTCTTC.

The V and J genes are TRBV19 and TRBJ1-1; 10 bases map to TRBD1. The CDR3 length is 17 residues. Germline CDR1 is LNHDA and CDR2 is SQIVND (reference sequence). Unmatched junction bases numbered 16, after V lost 7 bases and J lost 5 bases. Here the CDR3 reads CASKLGRDRGRGTEAFF. DNA for the CDR3: TGTGCCAGTAAACTGGGCCGGGACAGGGGAAGGGGAACTGAAGCTTTCTTT.

The gene calls are TRBV6-5 and TRBJ1-5; D may be TRBD1 (5 bases). The CDR3 totals 15 residues. The germline V gene has CDR1 MNHEY and CDR2 SVGAGI. V dropped 2 bases and J dropped 7 bases, with 15 bases sitting between them. The CDR3 DNA reads TGTGCCAGCAGTTACGACAGAAGTAGGGAACAGCCCCAGCATTTT. It encodes CASSYDRSREQPQHF.

The chain uses TRBV28 and TRBJ1-2; D perhaps matches TRBD1 (6 bases). The CDR3 spans 15 residues. Germline assignment: CDR1 MDHEN and CDR2 SYDVKM. Trimming cost V 2 bases and J 6 bases, with 16 bases left between them. The DNA for the CDR3 is TGTGCCAGCAGTTTAGGGGGGCGCCAGGTCGATGGCTACACCTTC. Translating it yields CASSLGGRQVDGYTF.

V gene TRBV12-3 or TRBV12-4 combines with J gene TRBJ2-7, with a possible D match to TRBD1 (6 bases). The CDR3 runs to 12 residues. The V and J ends lost 6 bases and 5 bases respectively, with 11 bases between them. In DNA, the CDR3 is TGTGCCAGCAGCCTACAGGGCCACGAGCAGTACTTC. Its protein product is CASSLQGHEQYF.

V and J are TRBV7-2 and TRBJ2-2; D is undetermined. V was clipped by 5 bases and J by 8 bases, with 9 bases between them. Looked up from germline, CDR1 is SGHTA and CDR2 is FQGNSA. This CDR3 region has 12 residues. The CDR3 loop is CASSPRSGELFF. CDR3 nucleotide sequence: TGTGCCAGCAGCCCACGGAGTGGGGAGCTGTTTTTT.

A single count supports this clone. The chain carries TRBV19 and TRBJ1-4; the match to TRBD1 covers 7 bases. The CDR3 covers 16 residues. With 4 bases clipped from V and 4 bases from J, the junction kept 9 bases outside the gene matches. Per the germline V gene, CDR1 is LNHDA and CDR2 is SQIVND (reference sequence). As DNA, the CDR3 is TGTGCCAGTAGTACCCGGACAGGCTCAAATAATGAAAAACTGTTTTTT. Its translation is CASSTRTGSNNEKLFF.

The genes are TRBV6-2 or TRBV6-3 and TRBJ1-2; 7 positions match TRBD1. In germline, CDR1 is MNHEY, CDR2 SVGEGT. The CDR3 spans 13 residues. V trimming: 6 bases; J trimming: 4 bases; junction bases outside the gene matches: 5. This CDR3 is CASSFTGVYGYTF. CDR3 nucleotide sequence: TGTGCCAGCAGCTTCACAGGGGTCTATGGCTACACCTTC.

The chain combines TRBV9 with TRBJ2-1, with 10 bases fitting TRBD2. The CDR3 extends over 15 amino acids. Germline lookup yields CDR1 SGDLS and CDR2 YYNGEE. The trim removed 4 bases at V and 6 bases at J, leaving 7 bases unmatched. CDR3 protein: CASSTLAGYGNEQFF. CDR3 DNA: TGTGCCAGCAGCACACTAGCGGGGTATGGCAATGAGCAGTTCTTC.

This rearrangement joins TRBV18 to TRBJ1-6; TRBD1 might be the D (5 bases). Germline CDR1 KGHSH, CDR2 LQKENI. This CDR3 region has 15 residues. V dropped 5 bases and J dropped 7 bases, with 15 bases sitting between them. In DNA, the CDR3 is TGTGCCAGCTCAGAGAACGGGGCGATAAATTCACCCCTCCACTTT. It codes for CASSENGAINSPLHF. Using reference TRBV18 and TRBJ1-6 for the parts outside the CDR3, the full variable domain is NAGVMQNPRHLVRRRGQEARLRCSPMKGHSHVYWYRQLPEEGLKFMVYLQKENIIDESGMPKERFSAEFPKEGPSILRIQQVVRGDSAAYFCASSENGAINSPLHFGNGTRLTVT.

The CDR3 spells CASSSLAGDPTDTQYF. CDR3 sequence (DNA): TGTGCCAGCAGCTCGTTAGCGGGGGACCCCACAGATACGCAGTATTTT. The chain joins TRBV9 to TRBJ2-3, with 9 nucleotides matching TRBD2. Germline CDR1 and CDR2: SGDLS and YYNGEE. The CDR3 is 16 residues long. Losses at the gene ends were 4 bases for V and 2 bases for J; bases not matched to a gene: 8.

The chain uses TRBV7-8 and TRBJ1-5, with unresolved D. V shed 3 bases and J shed 7 bases, with 10 bases lying between them. Per the germline V gene, CDR1 is SGHVS and CDR2 is FQNEAQ. The CDR3 covers 13 residues. The CDR3 DNA follows: TGTGCCAGCAGCTTGGGGATAACGCAGCCCCAGCATTTT. It is translated as CASSLGITQPQHF.

V usage is TRBV10-1 and J usage is TRBJ1-1; the match to TRBD1 covers 8 bases. This CDR3 comprises 16 residues. CDR1 is WNHNN and CDR2 is SYGVQD in the germline V gene (reference sequence). Germline trimming cut 3 bases from V and 1 base from J; bases unmatched to any gene: 7. The CDR3 region is CASSDRAGTGNTEAFF. The CDR3 DNA reads as TGCGCCAGCAGTGATAGAGCCGGGACAGGGAACACTGAAGCTTTCTTT.

The chain joins TRBV5-6 to TRBJ1-3; no firm D call. This CDR3 is built from 16 residues. The germline V gene has CDR1 SGHDT and CDR2 YYEEEE. The ends were cut back, 2 bases at V and 0 bases at J, with 12 bases in the middle. The CDR3 nucleotides are TGTGCCAGCAGCTTATTCCCACAGTTCTCTGGAAACACCATATATTTT. Residues: CASSLFPQFSGNTIYF. Looking up the rest from reference TRBV5-6 and TRBJ1-3 gives the full variable domain: DAGVTQSPTHLIKTRGQQVTLRCSPKSGHDTVSWYQQALGQGPQFIFQYYEEEERQRGNFPDRFSGHQFPNYSSELNVNALLLGDSALYLCASSLFPQFSGNTIYFGEGSWLTVV.

This chain uses TRBV9 with TRBJ2-7, with a weak D call TRBD1 (5 bases). The CDR3 is 14 amino acids. V was shortened by 0 bases and J by 0 bases, with 7 bases between the two germline ends. Germline values: CDR1 SGDLS, CDR2 YYNGEE. The CDR3 DNA follows: TGTGCCAGCAGCGTAGACAGGAACTCCTACGAGCAGTACTTC. Its protein is CASSVDRNSYEQYF.

The chain couples TRBV6-6 to TRBJ2-7; D uncertain. The V and J ends lost 6 bases and 3 bases respectively, with 6 bases between them. Germline values: CDR1 MNHNY, CDR2 SVGAGI (reference sequence). The CDR3 length is 11 residues. The CDR3 protein is CASSPYYEQYF. In nucleotides, the CDR3 is TGTGCCAGCAGCCCGTACTACGAGCAGTACTTC.

The V call is TRBV7-8, the J call TRBJ1-5, with 7 bases matching TRBD1. CDR3 length: 15 residues. The ends lost 6 bases at V and 6 bases at J; junction bases unmatched: 11. Germline V CDR1 and CDR2: SGHVS, FQNEAQ. CDR3 loop: CASSFDRTGSQPQHF. DNA of the CDR3: TGTGCCAGCAGTTTTGATCGGACAGGATCTCAGCCCCAGCATTTT.

The rearrangement links TRBV28 to TRBJ2-5; TRBD2 matches 9 bases. This CDR3 spans 15 amino acids. Trimming at V came to 2 bases and at J to 7 bases, leaving 8 bases not matched to a gene. Per germline, CDR1 MDHEN and CDR2 SYDVKM. The DNA of the CDR3 is TGTGCCAGCAGTTTAGGAGCGGGAGGTAGAGCGACCCAGTACTTC. It is translated as CASSLGAGGRATQYF.

The V and J genes are TRBV10-2 and TRBJ1-2; D is unresolved. This CDR3 region has 15 residues. Germline V CDR1 and CDR2: WSHSY, SAAADI. V was trimmed by 3 bases and J by 1 base, leaving 12 bases between them. CDR3 sequence: CASSESVGYNYGYTF. The CDR3 nucleotides read TGCGCCAGCAGTGAAAGTGTAGGATATAACTATGGCTACACCTTC.